The source of this T cell receptor beta chain is a study of identical twins listed by TCRdb under 2016. Concerning the study at large: To test whether fetal clonotypes persist, the study used deep sequencing on TCR alpha and beta repertoires from monozygotic twins, unrelated adults of various ages, and cord blood. To rule out contamination, replicate twin experiments were performed at different times with different library preparation protocols.

Every donor in the study was a healthy Caucasian. The researchers also sequenced three unrelated adults who were not twins: a male aged 18 to 30, a male aged 50 to 59, and a female aged 50 to 59. Using Miltenyi CD45RO+ enrichment and human naive T-cell isolation kits, memory (CD45RO+) and naive T cells were isolated from PBMC. V lost 0 bases and J lost 8 bases; the stretch between them is 11 bases long. The CDR3 covers 14 residues, taking in both the cysteine and the phenylalanine. Here the CDR3 DNA is all that survives: 42 bases in frame from base 1. According to the germline V gene, CDR1 reads ENHRY and CDR2 reads SYGVKD. The library came from 5' RACE. Instrument on record: Illumina HiSeq 2000. Template switching introduced a universal primer binding site; the final cDNA contained a unique molecular identifier, enabling accurate counting of TCR cDNA molecules. First-strand cDNA for TCR alpha and beta chains was synthesized from specific primers in the conserved constant-segment region. Each cDNA library was double barcoded, with a SMART-Mk sample barcode plus Illumina barcodes, to control for contamination. TruSeq adapter sequences and Illumina sample barcodes were added in two successive PCR steps. The Illumina HiSeq platform was used with custom primers to sequence TCR alpha and beta cDNA libraries. The original pipeline was this. MiGEC processed the raw reads to extract unique molecular identifiers, while MiXCR was used to determine the CDR3 positions. For each individual, recombination models were inferred using an EM algorithm with the repgenHMM and IGoR tools. The tcR package in R was used for shared clonotype analysis, with sharing normalized by the product of cloneset sizes. To study raw recombination without the effects of thymic and clonal selection, out-of-frame nonproductive sequences were analyzed. TCRdb reanalyzed the raw reads on its own, using fastp at Q25 for trimming and MiXCR for clone calling, and kept in-frame beta chains. Every CDR3 protein is listed once, alongside the most common genes and DNA of its rows. TCRdb, not the original authors, processed these V and J calls. This sample comprises hundreds of thousands of distinct CDR3 sequences, approximately 6.1% of them detected only once. The biggest ten clones account for around 1.7% of the sample.

Study-wide conclusions, independent of this receptor: Because the same donors could not be followed over many years, the conclusions depended on cross-sectional statistical analysis. Out-of-frame TCR alpha sequences shared between twins showed an excess of low generation-probability sequences compared with coincidental sharing between unrelated individuals. Abundant cord blood beta clonotypes had fewer insertions, young adult naive repertoires showed a similar but weaker trend, and memory repertoires showed no such trend. Zero-insertion analyses could be partly confounded by invariant T cells such as MAIT and iNKT, although diverse VJ usage argued against such confounding for most clonotypes. Excess twin sharing in beta out-of-frame sequences was weaker because fewer shared sequences lowered the signal-to-noise ratio. Recombination models systematically underestimated out-of-frame TCR alpha sharing in monozygotic twins but agreed with sharing between unrelated individuals.

This clonotype has only a few counts. No cognate antigen has been identified for it. The input lacks base qualities; no much larger clone sits a single base away. What was sequenced was naive T cells sorted from blood. Read against the paper, the sample's cell subset or site label means: cells isolated with a human naive T-cell isolation kit. The TCR comes from a man aged 18 to 29 in good health. The rearranged chain carries TRBV10-3 and TRBJ2-1; no confident D gene assignment can be made. The nucleotide sequence reads as follows: TGTGCCATCAGTGAGTCGTTGGTAGTCCATGAGCAGTTCTTC. It specifies CAISESLVVHEQFF.